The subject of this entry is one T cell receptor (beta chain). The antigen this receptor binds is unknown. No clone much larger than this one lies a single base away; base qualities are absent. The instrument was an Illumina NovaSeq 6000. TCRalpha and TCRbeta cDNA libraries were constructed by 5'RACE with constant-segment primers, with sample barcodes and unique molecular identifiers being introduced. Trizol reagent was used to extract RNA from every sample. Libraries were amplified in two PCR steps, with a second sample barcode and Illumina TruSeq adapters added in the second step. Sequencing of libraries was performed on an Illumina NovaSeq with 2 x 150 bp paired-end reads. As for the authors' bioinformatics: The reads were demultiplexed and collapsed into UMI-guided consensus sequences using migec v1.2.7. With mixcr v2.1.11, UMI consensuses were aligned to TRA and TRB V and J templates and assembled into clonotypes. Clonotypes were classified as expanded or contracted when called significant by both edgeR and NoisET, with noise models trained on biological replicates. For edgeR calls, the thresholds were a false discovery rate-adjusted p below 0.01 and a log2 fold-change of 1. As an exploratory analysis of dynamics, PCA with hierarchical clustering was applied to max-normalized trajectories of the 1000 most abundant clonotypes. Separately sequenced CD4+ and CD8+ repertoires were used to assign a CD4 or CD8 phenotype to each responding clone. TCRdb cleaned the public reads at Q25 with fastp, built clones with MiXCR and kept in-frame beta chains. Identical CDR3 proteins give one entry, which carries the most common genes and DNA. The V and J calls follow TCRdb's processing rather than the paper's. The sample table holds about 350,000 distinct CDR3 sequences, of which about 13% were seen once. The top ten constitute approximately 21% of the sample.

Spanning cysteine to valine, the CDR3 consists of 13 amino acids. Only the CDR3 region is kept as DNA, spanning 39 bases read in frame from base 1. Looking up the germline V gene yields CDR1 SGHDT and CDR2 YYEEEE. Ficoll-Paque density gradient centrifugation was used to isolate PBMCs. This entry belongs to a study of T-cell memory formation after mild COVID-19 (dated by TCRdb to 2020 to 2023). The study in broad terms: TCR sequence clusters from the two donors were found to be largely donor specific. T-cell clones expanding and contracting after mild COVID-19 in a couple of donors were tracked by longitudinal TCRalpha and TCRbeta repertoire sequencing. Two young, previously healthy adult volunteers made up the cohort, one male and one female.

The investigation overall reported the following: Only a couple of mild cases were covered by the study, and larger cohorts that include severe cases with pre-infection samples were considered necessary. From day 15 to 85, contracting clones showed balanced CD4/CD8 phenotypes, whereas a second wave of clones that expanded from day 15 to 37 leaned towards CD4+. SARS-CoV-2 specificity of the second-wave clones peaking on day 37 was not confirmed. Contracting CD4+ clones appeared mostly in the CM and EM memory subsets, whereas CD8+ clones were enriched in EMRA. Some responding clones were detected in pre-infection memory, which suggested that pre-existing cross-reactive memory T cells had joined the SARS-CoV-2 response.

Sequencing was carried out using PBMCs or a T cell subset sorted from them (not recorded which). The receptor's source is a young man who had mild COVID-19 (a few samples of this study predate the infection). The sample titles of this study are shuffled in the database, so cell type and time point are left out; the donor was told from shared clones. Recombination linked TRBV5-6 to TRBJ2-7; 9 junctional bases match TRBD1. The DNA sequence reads TGTGCCAGCAGCTTCACAGGGGGCTACGAGCATTACGTC. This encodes CASSFTGGYEHYV.